A single sample is the source of the 26 T cell receptor beta chains below, sequenced in a study of shared clonotypes between healthy human individuals. Assay used: immunoSEQ multiplex PCR; TCRdb lists only in-frame clones, some missing. Of roughly 1.5 million clones listed, around 98% are singletons. What was sequenced was naive CD4+ T cells sorted from blood. The sample's subset: CD45RA+ positively selected. The receptor source for this set is a young man in good health.

The genes are TRBV28 and TRBJ2-7, with 8 bases lining up with TRBD1. The CDR3 runs to 17 residues. Germline CDR1 reads MDHEN; CDR2 reads SYDVKM. The V gene end was trimmed by 2 bases and the J gene end by 1 base; junction bases not matched to a gene: 10. This chain's CDR3 is CASSLNPLGQGSYEQYF. CDR3 bases: TGTGCCAGCAGTTTAAATCCCCTCGGACAGGGTTCCTACGAGCAGTACTTC.

The rearrangement uses TRBV2 and TRBJ2-4; 11 positions agree with TRBD2. The V gene's germline CDR1 is SNHLY and CDR2 FYNNEI. The ends lost 6 bases at V and 6 bases at J; junction bases unmatched: 4. The CDR3 runs to 14 residues. This chain's CDR3 is CASRVAGGGNIQYF. The CDR3 DNA reads as TGTGCCAGCAGGGTAGCGGGAGGGGGAAACATTCAGTACTTC.

The CDR3 is CASSPPGQGLGEQYF. CDR3 DNA: TGTGCCAGCAGCCCTCCGGGACAGGGTCTGGGTGAGCAGTACTTC. The chain employs TRBV5-4 and TRBJ2-7; 9 nucleotides agree with TRBD1. The CDR3 sequence is 15 residues long. Germline V CDR1 and CDR2: SGHNT, YYREEE (reference sequence). Trimming cost V 4 bases and J 7 bases; bases outside gene matches: 12.

The J gene is TRBJ2-5, the V gene TRBV7-2, with TRBD2 matching 7 bases. The germline V gene encodes CDR1 SGHTA and CDR2 FQGNSA. The CDR3 is made up of 12 amino acids. The V segment lost 5 bases and the J segment 10 bases; nucleotides outside the gene matches: 7. The chain's CDR3 is CASSLWGGGQYF. The CDR3 DNA follows: TGTGCCAGCAGCCTTTGGGGCGGGGGCCAGTACTTC.

The chain uses TRBV28 and TRBJ2-5; D not certain. V dropped 4 bases and J dropped 3 bases, with 6 bases sitting between them. This CDR3 has 12 residues. Germline V gene lookup returns CDR1 MDHEN and CDR2 SYDVKM. The CDR3 sequence: CASSSPKETQYF. For the CDR3, the DNA is TGTGCCAGCAGTTCCCCGAAAGAGACCCAGTACTTC.

The rearrangement links TRBV2 to TRBJ2-2; D is unclear. V was shortened by 7 bases and J by 3 bases, with 15 bases between the two germline ends. There are 15 residues in the CDR3. Germline-derived CDR1 and CDR2 are SNHLY and FYNNEI. CDR3 bases: TGTGCCAGCAAAACGGATCCCCCAGACACCGGGGAGCTGTTTTTT. This codes for CASKTDPPDTGELFF.

CDR3 coding DNA: TGTGCCAGCACCCCCGGGGGGTTCTATGGCTACACCTTC. Translated, it gives CASTPGGFYGYTF. The J gene is TRBJ1-2, the V gene TRBV25-1; D perhaps matches TRBD1 (5 bases). V shed 7 bases and J shed 4 bases, with 13 bases lying between them. This CDR3 contains 13 residues. Germline V CDR1 and CDR2: MGHDK, SYGVNS.

V usage is TRBV18 and J usage is TRBJ2-5; D possibly corresponds to TRBD1 (5 bases). The CDR3 has 16 amino acids. V gave up 2 bases and J gave up 2 bases, with 15 bases separating them. Germline V lookup: CDR1 KGHSH, CDR2 LQKENI. Here the CDR3 reads CASSPKPPGMQETQYF. DNA for the CDR3: TGTGCCAGCTCACCAAAGCCCCCAGGGATGCAAGAGACCCAGTACTTC.

The V and J genes are TRBV28 and TRBJ2-7; 8 bases are a match to TRBD2. V was pared by 7 bases and J by 3 bases, with 11 bases of the junction left unmatched. The CDR3 totals 15 residues. Germline-derived CDR1 and CDR2 are MDHEN and SYDVKM. The CDR3 spells CASTPGGAKGYEQYF. In DNA, the CDR3 is TGTGCCAGCACCCCGGGAGGGGCCAAGGGCTACGAGCAGTACTTC.

Of note for this clone: In the same sample, other DNA sequences code for this CDR3. V usage is TRBV20-1 and J usage is TRBJ2-3; D uncertain. V was trimmed by 5 bases and J by 5 bases, leaving 5 bases between them. Germline values: CDR1 DFQATT, CDR2 SNEGSKA (reference sequence). The CDR3 consists of 10 residues. In nucleotides, the CDR3 is TGCAGTGCTGGGTTAGATACGCAGTATTTT. It encodes CSAGLDTQYF.

The chain uses TRBV18 and TRBJ1-1; TRBD1 matches 7 bases. The CDR3 has 13 amino acids. Trimming took 5 bases from V and 4 from J; bases not matched to a gene: 4. CDR1 and CDR2 from the germline V gene are KGHSH and LQKENI. The chain's CDR3 is CASSSGQVTEAFF. CDR3 coding DNA: TGTGCCAGCTCATCCGGACAGGTCACTGAAGCTTTCTTT. The full variable domain, in which reference TRBV18 and TRBJ1-1 provide the parts outside the CDR3, is NAGVMQNPRHLVRRRGQEARLRCSPMKGHSHVYWYRQLPEEGLKFMVYLQKENIIDESGMPKERFSAEFPKEGPSILRIQQVVRGDSAAYFCASSSGQVTEAFFGQGTRLTVV.

This chain links TRBV28 with TRBJ2-5; TRBD2 is a possible D gene (6 bases). The CDR3 is 13 residues long. In germline, CDR1 is MDHEN, CDR2 SYDVKM. V lost 10 bases to trimming and J lost 5 bases, with 17 bases between them. This CDR3 reads CATMATRIETQYF. As DNA, the CDR3 is TGTGCCACCATGGCGACTAGAATTGAGACCCAGTACTTC.

The CDR3 here is CASSPVNTEAFF. For the CDR3, the DNA is TGTGCCAGCAGTCCGGTGAACACTGAAGCTTTCTTT. This sequence joins TRBV28 and TRBJ1-1; unclear D gene. Germline V gene data show CDR1 as MDHEN and CDR2 as SYDVKM. The CDR3 spans 12 residues. V was clipped by 5 bases and J by 0 bases, with 4 bases between them.

The chain combines TRBV2 with TRBJ1-1; possibly TRBD1 for D (5 bases). This CDR3 has 18 amino acids. Germline V gene data show CDR1 as SNHLY and CDR2 as FYNNEI. The germline V and J ends were trimmed by 6 bases and 5 bases, with 28 bases remaining between them. The CDR3 reads CASSSPSGPPSVGTEAFF. The CDR3 nucleotides are TGTGCCAGCAGCTCACCGTCGGGGCCTCCTTCGGTGGGGACTGAAGCTTTCTTT.

This clone has a single count. V usage is TRBV18 and J usage is TRBJ2-7, with TRBD1 identical over 9 bases. Germline lookup yields CDR1 KGHSH and CDR2 LQKENI. The CDR3 extends over 15 amino acids. The V and J ends lost 1 base and 7 bases, in that order; junction bases with no gene match: 8. CDR3 DNA sequence: TGTGCCAGCTCACCACGGCCGGGACAGGGTGATGAGCAGTACTTC. As protein: CASSPRPGQGDEQYF.

The chain carries TRBV14 and TRBJ1-2; unclear D gene. The CDR3 has 15 residues. Trimming removed 1 base from V and 7 bases from J, with 16 bases in between. Germline V lookup: CDR1 SGHDN, CDR2 FVKESK. This chain's CDR3 is CASSQGSIGIRGYTF. In nucleotides, the CDR3 is TGTGCCAGCAGCCAAGGAAGCATCGGGATTCGTGGCTACACCTTC.

The chain joins TRBV6-6 to TRBJ2-1; D gene ambiguous. From germline, CDR1 is MNHNY and CDR2 SVGAGI (reference sequence). The CDR3 sequence is 14 residues long. V shed 2 bases and J shed 6 bases, with 11 bases lying between them. The CDR3 spells CASSYAQVTNEQFF. The CDR3 DNA reads as TGTGCCAGCAGTTACGCTCAGGTTACCAATGAGCAGTTCTTC.

This sequence joins TRBV9 and TRBJ2-1; maybe TRBD2 (6 bases). V was shortened by 0 bases and J by 6 bases, with 16 bases between the two germline ends. Germline assignment: CDR1 SGDLS and CDR2 YYNGEE. This CDR3 spans 16 amino acids. CDR3 nucleotides: TGTGCCAGCAGCGTAGCTGAGGGGAGGTGGGGCAATGAGCAGTTCTTC. As protein: CASSVAEGRWGNEQFF. Using reference TRBV9 and TRBJ2-1 for the parts outside the CDR3, the full variable domain is DSGVTQTPKHLITATGQRVTLRCSPRSGDLSVYWYQQSLDQGLQFLIQYYNGEERAKGNILERFSAQQFPDLHSELNLSSLELGDSALYFCASSVAEGRWGNEQFFGPGTRLTVL.

The V call is TRBV9, the J call TRBJ2-7; 8 bases match TRBD1. V trimming: 1 base; J trimming: 5 bases; junction bases outside the gene matches: 5. The CDR3 covers 14 residues. Germline CDR1 is SGDLS and CDR2 is YYNGEE. The CDR3 protein is CASSVTGGLDEQYF. The CDR3 DNA sequence: TGTGCCAGCAGCGTAACAGGGGGGCTGGACGAGCAGTACTTC. Full variable domain (rest looked up from reference TRBV9 and TRBJ2-7): DSGVTQTPKHLITATGQRVTLRCSPRSGDLSVYWYQQSLDQGLQFLIQYYNGEERAKGNILERFSAQQFPDLHSELNLSSLELGDSALYFCASSVTGGLDEQYFGPGTRLTVT.

This clone was recorded only once. Within the sample, other DNA sequences also encode this same CDR3. The V and J genes are TRBV7-9 and TRBJ2-7, with 8 positions matching TRBD2. Germline CDR1 reads SEHNR; CDR2 reads FQNEAQ (reference sequence). The V gene end was trimmed by 2 bases and the J gene end by 4 bases; junction bases not matched to a gene: 4. The CDR3 covers 14 residues. The CDR3 here is CASSLSSGSYEQYF. CDR3 DNA: TGTGCCAGCAGCTTATCCAGCGGGAGTTACGAGCAGTACTTC.

V usage is TRBV5-1 and J usage is TRBJ2-1; D possibly uses TRBD1 or TRBD2 (5 bases each). With 9 bases removed from V and 5 bases from J, the gap between germline ends came to 18 bases. Germline CDR1 SGHRS, CDR2 YFSETQ. The CDR3 extends over 14 amino acids. The CDR3, as DNA: TGCGCCACCCGTCCTCTCACGGGACACAATGAGCAGTTCTTC. Its protein product is CATRPLTGHNEQFF.

This chain uses TRBV18 with TRBJ2-2, with D perhaps matching TRBD2 (6 bases). The CDR3 length is 16 residues. CDR1 KGHSH and CDR2 LQKENI come from the germline V gene. V was cut by 3 bases and J by 5 bases, with 16 bases left in between. The DNA for the CDR3 is TGTGCCAGCTCACCCGGCCAGGCGGGGATGACCGGGGAGCTGTTTTTT. Amino acids: CASSPGQAGMTGELFF.

V usage is TRBV15 and J usage is TRBJ1-3, with D maybe TRBD1 (5 bases). Germline V gene lookup returns CDR1 LNHNV and CDR2 YYDKDF (reference sequence). V lost 0 bases to trimming and J lost 1 base, with 13 bases between them. The CDR3 runs 17 residues. The CDR3 sequence: CATSRDQGVGSGNTIYF. CDR3 bases: TGTGCCACCAGCAGAGATCAAGGGGTAGGATCTGGAAACACCATATATTTT.

The V gene is TRBV6-5, the J gene TRBJ2-7, with D perhaps being TRBD1 or TRBD2 (6 bases each). V lost 2 bases and J 12 bases, leaving 14 bases between the germline ends. The CDR3 is 12 amino acids. CDR1 and CDR2 (germline): MNHEY, SVGAGI. The CDR3 spells CASSYMGGGLYF. CDR3 bases: TGTGCCAGCAGTTACATGGGGGGCGGACTGTACTTC.

This chain connects TRBV10-3 to TRBJ1-4, with D perhaps matching TRBD1 (6 bases). Germline V gives CDR1 ENHRY, CDR2 SYGVKD. Between the trimmed V and J ends, which lost 2 bases and 5 bases, there was a span of 12 bases. The CDR3 has 15 amino acids. The CDR3: CAISEGGGGNEKLFF. The CDR3 nucleotides are TGTGCCATCAGTGAGGGAGGAGGGGGAAATGAAAAACTGTTTTTT.

V usage is TRBV5-1 and J usage is TRBJ2-1; D could derive from TRBD1 or TRBD2 (5 bases each). V was clipped by 0 bases and J by 4 bases, with 23 bases between them. The CDR3 is made up of 19 amino acids. Germline values: CDR1 SGHRS, CDR2 YFSETQ. The CDR3 nucleotides read TGCGCCAGCAGCTTGGACCCGCAGGGTTCGTCACTAGTTTACAATGAGCAGTTCTTC. Translation gives CASSLDPQGSSLVYNEQFF.